The clone carrying this T cell receptor beta chain was detected ten times or more. Its antigen is undetermined. The data were obtained in a study of identical twins. Findings of the study overall: Twin pairs had excess sharing that was weaker in beta out-of-frame sequences. Twin-shared out-of-frame alpha sequences were enriched for low generation probability.

One entry per CDR3 protein, called by TCRdb with MiXCR from the 5' RACE reads. In the table there are 350,000 to 450,000 distinct CDR3 sequences, approximately 18% of which are singletons. Unmatched junction bases numbered 4, after V lost 6 bases and J lost 0 bases. The CDR3 consists of 14 residues. The germline gives CDR1 SQVTM, CDR2 ANQGSEA. Sequenced: naive T cells sorted from blood. The clonotype was recovered from a man aged 45 to 65 in good health. This chain connects TRBV29-1 to TRBJ2-2, with TRBD1 identical over 7 bases. CDR3 sequence reads: CSVPGQSNTGELFF. CDR3 DNA sequence: TGCAGCGTCCCGGGACAGTCGAACACCGGGGAGCTGTTTTTT.